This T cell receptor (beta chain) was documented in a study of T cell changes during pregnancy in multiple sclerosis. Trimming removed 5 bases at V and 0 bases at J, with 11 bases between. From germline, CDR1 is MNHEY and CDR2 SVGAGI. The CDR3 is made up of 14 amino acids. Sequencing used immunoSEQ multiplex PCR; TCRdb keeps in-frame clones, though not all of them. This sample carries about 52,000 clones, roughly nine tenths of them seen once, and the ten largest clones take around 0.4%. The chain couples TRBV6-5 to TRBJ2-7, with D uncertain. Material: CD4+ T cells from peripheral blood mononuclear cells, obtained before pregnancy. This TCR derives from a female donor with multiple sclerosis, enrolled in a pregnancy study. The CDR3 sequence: CASSPYRHSYEQYF. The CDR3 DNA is TGTGCCAGCAGTCCATACAGACACTCCTACGAGCAGTACTTC.